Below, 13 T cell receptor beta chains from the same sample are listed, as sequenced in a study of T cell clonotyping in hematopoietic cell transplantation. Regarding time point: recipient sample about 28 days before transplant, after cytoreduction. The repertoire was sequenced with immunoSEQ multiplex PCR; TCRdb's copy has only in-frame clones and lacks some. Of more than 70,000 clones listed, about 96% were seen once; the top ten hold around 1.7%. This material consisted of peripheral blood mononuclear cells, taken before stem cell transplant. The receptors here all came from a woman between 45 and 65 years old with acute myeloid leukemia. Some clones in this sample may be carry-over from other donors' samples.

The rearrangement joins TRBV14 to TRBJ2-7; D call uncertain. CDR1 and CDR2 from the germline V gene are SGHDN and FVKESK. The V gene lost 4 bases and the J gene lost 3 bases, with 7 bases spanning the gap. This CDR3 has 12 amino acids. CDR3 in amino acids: CASSRGFYEQYF. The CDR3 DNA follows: TGTGCCAGCAGCCGGGGTTTCTACGAGCAGTACTTC. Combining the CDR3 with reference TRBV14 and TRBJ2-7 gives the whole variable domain EAGVTQFPSHSVIEKGQTVTLRCDPISGHDNLYWYRRVMGKEIKFLLHFVKESKQDESGMPNNRFLAERTGGTYSTLKVQPAELEDSGVYFCASSRGFYEQYFGPGTRLTVT.

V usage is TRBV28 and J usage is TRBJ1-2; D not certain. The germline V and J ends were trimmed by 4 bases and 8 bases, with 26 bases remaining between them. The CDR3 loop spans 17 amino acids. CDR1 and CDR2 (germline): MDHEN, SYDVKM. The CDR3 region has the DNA TGTGCCAGCAGTTACGCCTGGGAGGTTTTTAGAAGGTCGGGCTACACCTTC. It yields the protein CASSYAWEVFRRSGYTF.

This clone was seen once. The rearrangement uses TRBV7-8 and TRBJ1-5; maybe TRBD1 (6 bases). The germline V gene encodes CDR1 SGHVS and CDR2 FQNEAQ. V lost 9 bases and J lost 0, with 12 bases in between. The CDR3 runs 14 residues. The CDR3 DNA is TGTGCCAGTCGGGACATTTATAGCAATCAGCCCCAGCATTTT. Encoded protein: CASRDIYSNQPQHF.

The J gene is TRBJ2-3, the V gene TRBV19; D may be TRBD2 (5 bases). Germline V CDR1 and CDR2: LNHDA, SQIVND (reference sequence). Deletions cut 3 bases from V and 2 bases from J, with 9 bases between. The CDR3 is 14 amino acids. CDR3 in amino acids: CASSMIGVTDTQYF. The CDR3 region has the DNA TGTGCCAGTAGTATGATCGGGGTCACAGATACGCAGTATTTT. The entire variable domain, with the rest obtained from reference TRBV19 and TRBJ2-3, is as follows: DGGITQSPKYLFRKEGQNVTLSCEQNLNHDAMYWYRQDPGQGLRLIYYSQIVNDFQKGDIAEGYSVSREKKESFPLTVTSAQKNPTAFYLCASSMIGVTDTQYFGPGTRLTVL.

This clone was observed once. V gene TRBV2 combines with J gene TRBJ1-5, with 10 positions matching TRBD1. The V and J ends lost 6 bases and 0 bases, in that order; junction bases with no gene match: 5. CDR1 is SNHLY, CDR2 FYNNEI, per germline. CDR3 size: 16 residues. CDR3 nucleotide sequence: TGTGCCAGCAGCCCGGGACAGGGGTATAGCAATCAGCCCCAGCATTTT. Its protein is CASSPGQGYSNQPQHF.

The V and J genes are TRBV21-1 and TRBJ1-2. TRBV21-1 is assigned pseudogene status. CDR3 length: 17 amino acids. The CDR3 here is CASSKVPGSRRNYGYTF. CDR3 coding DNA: TGTGCCAGCAGCAAAGTTCCAGGCTCCCGGCGGAACTATGGCTACACCTTC.

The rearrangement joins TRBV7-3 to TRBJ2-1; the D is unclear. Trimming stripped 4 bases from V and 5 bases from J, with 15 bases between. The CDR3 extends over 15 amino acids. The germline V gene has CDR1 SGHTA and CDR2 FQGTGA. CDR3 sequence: CASSSAIDPNNEQFF. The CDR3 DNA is TGTGCCAGCAGCTCAGCAATAGACCCGAACAATGAGCAGTTCTTC.

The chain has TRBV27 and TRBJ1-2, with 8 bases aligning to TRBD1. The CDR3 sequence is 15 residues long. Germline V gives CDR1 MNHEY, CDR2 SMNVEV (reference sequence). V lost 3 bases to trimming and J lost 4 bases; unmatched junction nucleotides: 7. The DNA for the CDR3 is TGTGCCAGCAGTTTGGACAGGGCTGTTAGCTATGGCTACACCTTC. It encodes CASSLDRAVSYGYTF.

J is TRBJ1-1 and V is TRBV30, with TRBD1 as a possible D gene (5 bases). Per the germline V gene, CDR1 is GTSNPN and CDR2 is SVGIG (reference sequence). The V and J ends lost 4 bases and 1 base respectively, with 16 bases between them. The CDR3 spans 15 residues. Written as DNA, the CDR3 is TGTGCCTGGACCTGGCGGGGGTTAGCGAACACTGAAGCTTTCTTT. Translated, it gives CAWTWRGLANTEAFF. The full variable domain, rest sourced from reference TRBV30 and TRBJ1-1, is SQTIHQWPATLVQPVGSPLSLECTVEGTSNPNLYWYRQAAGRGLQLLFYSVGIGQISSEVPQNLSASRPQDRQFILSSKKLLLSDSGFYLCAWTWRGLANTEAFFGQGTRLTVV.

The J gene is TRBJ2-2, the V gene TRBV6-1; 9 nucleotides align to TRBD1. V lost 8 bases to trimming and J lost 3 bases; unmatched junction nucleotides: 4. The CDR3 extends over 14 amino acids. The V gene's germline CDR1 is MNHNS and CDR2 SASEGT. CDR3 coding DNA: TGTGCCAGCGAGCGGGACAGGGACACCGGGGAGCTGTTTTTT. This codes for CASERDRDTGELFF.

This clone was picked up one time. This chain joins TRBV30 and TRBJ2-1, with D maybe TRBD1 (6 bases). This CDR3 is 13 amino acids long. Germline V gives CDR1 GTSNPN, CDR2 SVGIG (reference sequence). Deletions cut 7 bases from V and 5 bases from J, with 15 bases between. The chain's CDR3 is CAYDRHGNNEQFF. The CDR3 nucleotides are TGTGCCTATGACAGGCACGGTAACAATGAGCAGTTCTTC.

CDR3 protein: CASSISSGGGQPQHF. The DNA for the CDR3 is TGTGCCAGTAGTATTAGCTCGGGGGGCGGTCAGCCCCAGCATTTT. The V gene is TRBV19, the J gene TRBJ1-5, with D possibly matching TRBD1 (6 bases). Germline CDR1 and CDR2: LNHDA and SQIVND (reference sequence). The CDR3 has 15 residues. The germline V and J ends were trimmed by 3 bases and 6 bases, with 15 bases remaining between them.

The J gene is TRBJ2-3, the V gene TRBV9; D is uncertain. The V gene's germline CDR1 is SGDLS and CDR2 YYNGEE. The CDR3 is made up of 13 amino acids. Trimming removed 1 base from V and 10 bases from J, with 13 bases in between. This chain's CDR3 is CASSVNPGPAQYF. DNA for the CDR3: TGTGCCAGCAGCGTAAACCCGGGCCCTGCGCAGTATTTT.